These 6 T cell receptor beta chains were all obtained from the same sample, sequenced in a study of tumor and adjacent non-tumor tissue in lung cancer. This sample's RNA came from whole unsorted tissue. This non-tumor lung sample came from over 3 cm beyond the tumor edge. A modified ARM-PCR protocol with three rounds of nested PCR amplified TCRbeta. TCRdb re-derived calls from the multiplex PCR reads in MiXCR, one entry per CDR3 protein. The table has 70,000 to 90,000 distinct CDR3 sequences, around 65% seen once. Sequences were obtained from distant non-tumor lung tissue. These receptor sequences come from a woman aged 50 to 60 with non-small cell lung cancer.

A note on this clonotype: Since the CDR3 does not end with the conserved phenylalanine or tryptophan, this likely comes from a read error. CDR3 protein: CASTDKGAYEQYL. Written as DNA, the CDR3 is TGTGCCAGCACCGATAAGGGAGCCTACGAGCAGTACTTA. The rearrangement joins TRBV28 to TRBJ2-7; maybe TRBD2 (5 bases). The germline V and J ends were trimmed by 7 bases and 2 bases, with 12 bases remaining between them. CDR3 size: 13 residues. CDR1 is MDHEN and CDR2 is SYDVKM in the germline V gene.

Points on this clonotype: Germline and junction disagree at one end, which may indicate a read error. V gene TRBV4-1 combines with J gene TRBJ2-7; a weak D match, TRBD1 (6 bases). The CDR3 runs 16 residues. The germline V gene has CDR1 MGHRA and CDR2 YSYEKL. CDR3 sequence reads: CASNQDLCRGLSEQYF. DNA of the CDR3: TGCGCCAGCAACCAAGATTTGTGCAGGGGCTTGAGCGAGCAGTACTTC.

Turning to this clonotype: Because it lacks the conserved phenylalanine or tryptophan at the end, this CDR3 is likely a read error. Here the CDR3 reads CASSFYRGTYEQYL. The CDR3 DNA reads as TGCGCCAGCAGCTTTTATCGGGGGACCTACGAACAGTACCTC. V and J are TRBV5-1 and TRBJ2-7; D might be TRBD2 (6 bases). Germline CDR1 and CDR2: SGHRS and YFSETQ. There are 14 residues in the CDR3.

Turning to this clonotype: Germline is not matched at one junction end, which may reflect a read error. The chain uses TRBV11-1 and TRBJ2-7; TRBD1 aligns across 7 bases. This CDR3 is 15 amino acids long. CDR1 and CDR2 (germline): SGHAT, FQDESV (reference sequence). In nucleotides, the CDR3 is TGCGCCAGGAGCACGACAGGGTCCACAGGGGACGAGCAGTACTTC. The encoded protein is CARSTTGSTGDEQYF.

A word on this clonotype: A read error may account for a junction end that differs from germline. This chain links TRBV11-2 with TRBJ2-3, with 9 positions matching TRBD1. The CDR3 consists of 15 residues. From germline, CDR1 is SGHAT and CDR2 FQNNGV. In nucleotides, the CDR3 is TGTGCCAGCAGTCACGGACAGGGGCGCACGGATACGCAGTATTTT. Translation gives CASSHGQGRTDTQYF.

The rearrangement links TRBV28 to TRBJ2-1, with D tentatively TRBD1 (8 bases). Trimming cost V 5 bases and J 1 base, with 21 bases left between them. CDR3 length: 18 amino acids. Germline CDR1 MDHEN, CDR2 SYDVKM. CDR3 bases: TGTGCCAGCAGTCTAAACAGGGGGGACTACTGGTCCTACAATGAGCAGTTCTTC. Protein product: CASSLNRGDYWSYNEQFF.